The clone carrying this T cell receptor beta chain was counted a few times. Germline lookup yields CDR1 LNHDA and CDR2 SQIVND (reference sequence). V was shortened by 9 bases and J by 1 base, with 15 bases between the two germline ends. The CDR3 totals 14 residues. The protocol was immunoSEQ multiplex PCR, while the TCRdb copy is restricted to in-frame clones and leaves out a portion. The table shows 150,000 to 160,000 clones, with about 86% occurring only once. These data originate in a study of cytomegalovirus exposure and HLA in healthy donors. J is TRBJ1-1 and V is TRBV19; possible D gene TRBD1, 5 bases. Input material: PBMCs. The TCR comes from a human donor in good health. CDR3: CASRAGPRNTEAFF. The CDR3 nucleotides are TGTGCCAGCAGGGCGGGACCTAGGAACACTGAAGCTTTCTTT.